This T cell receptor beta chain was recovered during a study of T cell repertoires in cytomegalovirus infection. In the study overall: It was recently identified HLA-C-restricted and well-studied HLA-B-restricted CMV epitopes that the study used. Evidence of both CMV infection and a matching HLA type came from public TCR beta signatures. Study-wide findings and caveats: Cumulative public TCR beta family frequency identified carriers of CMV plus the relevant HLA. HLA-C-restricted CMV clonotypes gave the most frequent clonotype in two of eight donors.

With respect to this clonotype: Its antigen is unknown.

TCRdb reprocessed the reads via MiXCR and lists one record per CDR3 protein. The table includes approximately 280,000 distinct CDR3 sequences, about 20% detected once. Germline assignment: CDR1 SGHDT and CDR2 YYEEEE. Trimming took off 5 bases at V and 8 bases at J, with 19 bases between the two ends. The CDR3 has 14 amino acids. This TCR was recovered from a human donor in good health (CMV status not recorded). Some clones in this sample may be carry-over from other donors' samples. This chain connects TRBV5-6 to TRBJ1-2, with D possibly being TRBD1 (5 bases). The sample was cultured PBMCs, taken from culture after CMV antigen stimulation. The CDR3 nucleotides are TGTGCCAGCAGTAGAAAGGGGAGCGGAGAAGGCTACACCTTC. It translates to CASSRKGSGEGYTF. Full variable domain (missing parts from reference TRBV5-6 and TRBJ1-2): DAGVTQSPTHLIKTRGQQVTLRCSPKSGHDTVSWYQQALGQGPQFIFQYYEEEERQRGNFPDRFSGHQFPNYSSELNVNALLLGDSALYLCASSRKGSGEGYTFGSGTRLTVV.